A single sample is the source of the 30 T cell receptor beta chains below, sequenced in a study of identical twins. From the 5' RACE reads, TCRdb called clonotypes with MiXCR, one entry per CDR3 protein. The data contain approximately 670,000 distinct CDR3 sequences, around 6.1% of them seen just once; the ten biggest clones take up approximately 2%. The source material was naive T cells sorted from blood. The receptors stem from a man aged 18 to 35 in good health.

This clonotype was seen only a few times. The chain links TRBV9 to TRBJ2-1, with D maybe TRBD1 (5 bases). The CDR3 totals 16 residues. CDR1 is SGDLS and CDR2 is YYNGEE in the germline V gene. V lost 4 bases and J lost 5, with 19 bases in between. In DNA form, the CDR3 reads TGTGCCAGCAGCCCGGTTCGACGGACAACTCACAATGAGCAGTTCTTC. Protein sequence: CASSPVRRTTHNEQFF.

This clonotype was detected only a few times. This sequence joins TRBV18 and TRBJ1-1; tentative D call: TRBD1 (5 bases). The CDR3 has 15 residues. V lost 3 bases, J lost 1 base, and 12 bases lay in between. Germline CDR1 is KGHSH and CDR2 is LQKENI. The CDR3 DNA reads TGTGCCAGCTCACCCAAGCACAGGACGAACACTGAAGCTTTCTTT. Translating gives CASSPKHRTNTEAFF.

In its sample, this clonotype was seen many times. The rearrangement links TRBV20-1 to TRBJ1-3; no definite D call. Germline assignment: CDR1 DFQATT and CDR2 SNEGSKA (reference sequence). V lost 0 bases and J lost 2, with 11 bases in between. The CDR3 length is 15 residues. The CDR3 is CSARDLAQTGNTIYF. CDR3 DNA: TGCAGTGCTAGAGACCTAGCACAGACTGGAAACACCATATATTTT.

This clonotype was seen a handful of times. The chain recombines TRBV14 with TRBJ2-1, with TRBD2 identical over 14 bases. V was clipped by 3 bases and J by 5 bases; unmatched bases: 12. Looked up from germline, CDR1 is SGHDN and CDR2 is FVKESK. The CDR3 sequence is 19 residues long. CDR3 region: CASSHGLAGGPKSHNEQFF. DNA of the CDR3: TGTGCCAGCAGCCACGGACTAGCGGGAGGCCCCAAAAGCCACAATGAGCAGTTCTTC.

This clonotype was found many times. V gene TRBV12-3 or TRBV12-4 combines with J gene TRBJ2-2; 8 bases are a match to TRBD2. V lost 4 bases to trimming and J lost 5 bases; unmatched junction nucleotides: 3. This CDR3 comprises 14 residues. The CDR3 spells CASSWVAGTGELFF. DNA of the CDR3: TGTGCCAGCAGTTGGGTAGCGGGGACCGGGGAGCTGTTTTTT.

This clonotype showed up just a few times. The CDR3 here is CSARPGLAGGSYEQYF. The CDR3 DNA is TGCAGTGCTAGACCAGGACTAGCGGGAGGATCCTACGAGCAGTACTTC. The chain uses TRBV20-1 and TRBJ2-7; the match to TRBD2 covers 14 bases. With 2 bases clipped from V and 1 base from J, the junction kept 4 bases outside the gene matches. The V gene's germline CDR1 is DFQATT and CDR2 SNEGSKA (reference sequence). CDR3 size: 16 residues.

This clonotype occurred a few times. V usage is TRBV2 and J usage is TRBJ2-7; 13 nucleotides match TRBD2. Germline CDR1 reads SNHLY; CDR2 reads FYNNEI. CDR3 length: 15 amino acids. The V gene end was trimmed by 4 bases and the J gene end by 2 bases; junction bases not matched to a gene: 2. This CDR3 reads CASSGGLAGTYEQYV. For the CDR3, the DNA is TGTGCCAGCAGTGGGGGACTAGCGGGGACCTACGAGCAGTACGTC.

Many counts were recorded for this clonotype. The rearrangement links TRBV3-1 to TRBJ2-1; D uncertain. This CDR3 comprises 15 residues. V lost 1 base, J lost 0 bases, and 7 bases lay in between. Germline CDR1 and CDR2: LGHDT and YNNKEL (reference sequence). CDR3 in DNA: TGTGCCAGCAGCCAAGCGCGGAGCTCCTACAATGAGCAGTTCTTC. Its translation is CASSQARSSYNEQFF.

This clonotype showed up many times. The chain recombines TRBV7-9 with TRBJ1-1; no reliable D call. There are 14 residues in the CDR3. Trimming shortened V by 1 base and J by 3 bases, and 9 bases separated the two germline ends. The germline CDR1 and CDR2 sequences are SEHNR and FQNEAQ (reference sequence). The CDR3 sequence is CASSLGVVDTEAFF. The CDR3 DNA is TGTGCCAGCAGCTTAGGGGTGGTGGACACTGAAGCTTTCTTT.

V is TRBV30 and J is TRBJ2-7, with D perhaps matching TRBD1 (5 bases). This CDR3 has 13 residues. Germline CDR1 GTSNPN, CDR2 SVGIG (reference sequence). The V end was cut by 2 bases, the J end by 0 bases, with 8 bases between. CDR3 in amino acids: CAWSRQGSYEQYV. CDR3 in DNA: TGTGCCTGGAGTCGCCAGGGCTCCTACGAGCAGTACGTC.

In its sample, this clonotype was seen many times. This chain's CDR3 is CSVVGASGNTGELFF. The CDR3 DNA reads TGCAGCGTTGTTGGGGCTAGCGGGAACACCGGGGAGCTGTTTTTT. The rearrangement joins TRBV29-1 to TRBJ2-2, with 7 bases matching TRBD2. The CDR3 runs 15 residues. The V gene's germline CDR1 is SQVTM and CDR2 ANQGSEA. The trim removed 4 bases at V and 1 base at J, leaving 6 bases unmatched.

This clonotype was counted ten times or more. This chain connects TRBV9 to TRBJ2-1, with D hard to call. V lost 3 bases and J 3 bases, leaving 4 bases between the germline ends. CDR3 size: 12 residues. Germline V gene lookup returns CDR1 SGDLS and CDR2 YYNGEE. This CDR3 is CASSENYNEQFF. DNA for the CDR3: TGTGCCAGCAGCGAAAACTACAATGAGCAGTTCTTC.

This clonotype was seen a few times. J is TRBJ2-1 and V is TRBV6-2 or TRBV6-3, with unresolved D. This CDR3 is 11 amino acids long. Germline lookup yields CDR1 MNHEY and CDR2 SVGEGT. Trimming shortened V by 4 bases and J by 12 bases, and 10 bases separated the two germline ends. CDR3 amino acids: CASSSIKGQFF. For the CDR3, the DNA is TGTGCCAGCAGTTCCATTAAAGGGCAGTTCTTC.

This clonotype was counted at least ten times. The gene calls are TRBV12-3 or TRBV12-4 and TRBJ1-5; D gene uncertain. CDR3 length equals 15 residues. V gave up 7 bases and J gave up 4 bases, with 17 bases separating them. This CDR3 reads CASTTQTAINQPQHF. CDR3 DNA: TGTGCCAGCACAACTCAGACGGCGATTAATCAGCCCCAGCATTTT.

This clonotype was recorded a few times. The chain links TRBV7-2 to TRBJ2-2; 7 nucleotides match TRBD2. Germline-derived CDR1 and CDR2 are SGHTA and FQGNSA. V lost 1 base, J lost 4 bases, and 9 bases stayed unmatched. This CDR3 is built from 17 residues. CDR3: CASSLVVGGPVTGELFF. The CDR3 coding sequence is TGTGCCAGCAGCTTAGTGGTGGGAGGGCCGGTCACCGGGGAGCTGTTTTTT.

This clonotype has only a few counts. This chain joins TRBV12-3 or TRBV12-4 and TRBJ1-4, with 7 bases that match TRBD1. The CDR3 length is 16 residues. After removal of 6 bases from V and 7 bases from J, the junction contained 14 bases not matched to a gene. The CDR3 sequence is CASSLDRRGGGEKLFF. The CDR3 DNA follows: TGTGCCAGCAGCCTGGACAGGAGGGGTGGTGGTGAAAAACTGTTTTTT.

This clonotype occurred a few times. V is TRBV7-2 and J is TRBJ2-5; TRBD2 matches at 7 bases. V lost 5 bases, J lost 4 bases, and 7 bases stayed unmatched. The CDR3 length is 14 residues. CDR1 is SGHTA and CDR2 is FQGNSA in the germline V gene. The CDR3 DNA reads as TGTGCCAGCAGCCTGACCCGGGGGGTAGAGACCCAGTACTTC. This encodes CASSLTRGVETQYF.

At least ten counts were recorded for this clonotype. The V call is TRBV12-3 or TRBV12-4, the J call TRBJ1-4; 8 bases line up with TRBD1. V was pared by 7 bases and J by 8 bases, with 9 bases of the junction left unmatched. This CDR3 has 14 amino acids. CDR3 in DNA: TGTGCCAGCACCGATGGACAGGGATACGAAAAACTGTTTTTT. The encoded protein is CASTDGQGYEKLFF.

This clonotype was counted only a few times. The V and J genes are TRBV3-1 and TRBJ1-5; a possible D gene is TRBD1 (6 bases). This CDR3 has 14 residues. Looked up from germline, CDR1 is LGHDT and CDR2 is YNNKEL (reference sequence). Deletions cut 4 bases from V and 6 bases from J, with 13 bases between. CDR3 amino acids: CASSPGQLRQPQHF. The CDR3 DNA reads TGTGCCAGCAGCCCCGGACAGCTCCGTCAGCCCCAGCATTTT.

The chain links TRBV9 to TRBJ2-3; D not resolved. The germline V gene encodes CDR1 SGDLS and CDR2 YYNGEE. The germline V and J ends were trimmed by 0 bases and 1 base, with 9 bases remaining between them. CDR3 length equals 15 residues. The CDR3 DNA reads as TGTGCCAGCAGCGTAGAAATCAGTCGCACAGATACGCAGTATTTT. Translation gives CASSVEISRTDTQYF.

This clonotype has only a few counts. Here the CDR3 reads CASSLAPYGNEQFF. Written as DNA, the CDR3 is TGTGCCAGCAGCTTAGCACCATATGGGAATGAGCAGTTCTTC. The chain links TRBV7-8 to TRBJ2-1; unclear D gene. This CDR3 region has 14 residues. The V end lost 0 bases, the J end lost 7 bases, and 10 bases lay between the germline ends. Germline V gene lookup returns CDR1 SGHVS and CDR2 FQNEAQ. Using reference TRBV7-8 and TRBJ2-1 for the parts outside the CDR3, the full variable domain is GAGVSQSPRYKVAKRGQDVALRCDPISGHVSLFWYQQALGQGPEFLTYFQNEAQLDKSGLPSDRFFAERPEGSVSTLKIQRTQQEDSAVYLCASSLAPYGNEQFFGPGTRLTVL.

This clonotype was detected many times. V gene TRBV9 combines with J gene TRBJ2-3, with D unclear. The ends were cut back, 1 base at V and 0 bases at J, with 3 bases in the middle. CDR1 SGDLS and CDR2 YYNGEE come from the germline V gene. The CDR3 spans 13 residues. The CDR3 spells CASSVRSTDTQYF. CDR3 bases: TGTGCCAGCAGCGTAAGGAGCACAGATACGCAGTATTTT.

There are many counts of this clonotype. The chain carries TRBV5-1 and TRBJ1-4; TRBD1 might be the D (5 bases). CDR1 SGHRS and CDR2 YFSETQ come from the germline V gene. Deletions cut 0 bases from V and 2 bases from J, with 8 bases between. The CDR3 consists of 15 residues. CDR3 in DNA: TGCGCCAGCAGCTTGGCTGGGGGGACTAATGAAAAACTGTTTTTT. Its translation is CASSLAGGTNEKLFF.

This clonotype was picked up many times. The CDR3 nucleotides read TGCAGTGCGGGGGGGGAGAACAATGAGCAGTTCTTC. Its protein product is CSAGGENNEQFF. The chain uses TRBV20-1 and TRBJ2-1; 7 bases are shared with TRBD2. V shed 6 bases, J shed 5 bases, and the junction held 4 bases outside the gene matches. CDR3 length equals 12 residues. Per germline, CDR1 DFQATT and CDR2 SNEGSKA (reference sequence).

The genes are TRBV20-1 and TRBJ2-7; no clear D. Germline CDR1 DFQATT, CDR2 SNEGSKA (reference sequence). V gave up 6 bases and J gave up 6 bases, with 18 bases separating them. CDR3 length: 13 amino acids. The CDR3: CSAKIAGAREQYV. The CDR3 DNA is TGCAGTGCCAAAATAGCTGGAGCTCGCGAGCAGTACGTC.

This clonotype was recorded at least ten times. This rearrangement joins TRBV7-8 to TRBJ1-3, with D uncertain. V lost 1 base and J 4 bases, leaving 17 bases between the germline ends. The CDR3 runs 17 residues. Per germline, CDR1 SGHVS and CDR2 FQNEAQ. CDR3 in DNA: TGTGCCAGCAGCTTAGGTTTTGTGGGGTTGAGCGGAAACACCATATATTTT. It translates to CASSLGFVGLSGNTIYF.

This rearrangement joins TRBV30 to TRBJ2-1; perhaps TRBD1 as D (5 bases). Germline V gives CDR1 GTSNPN, CDR2 SVGIG (reference sequence). The CDR3 runs to 13 residues. With 0 bases removed from V and 7 bases from J, the gap between germline ends came to 10 bases. CDR3: CAWSVGQGNEQFF. CDR3 sequence (DNA): TGTGCCTGGAGTGTAGGGCAGGGAAATGAGCAGTTCTTC.

This clonotype came up many times. V and J are TRBV7-9 and TRBJ2-2; D unclear. Per germline, CDR1 SEHNR and CDR2 FQNEAQ (reference sequence). Deletions cut 4 bases from V and 4 bases from J, with 7 bases between. The CDR3 length is 13 residues. The CDR3: CASSSFATGELFF. Here the CDR3 DNA reads TGTGCCAGCAGCTCCTTCGCCACCGGGGAGCTGTTTTTT.

This clonotype was seen ten or more times. The CDR3 loop is CASSYPEQFF. The CDR3, as DNA: TGTGCCAGCAGTTATCCCGAGCAGTTCTTC. The gene calls are TRBV6-2 or TRBV6-3 and TRBJ2-1; D not resolved. The CDR3 is made up of 10 amino acids. V gave up 3 bases and J gave up 10 bases, with 4 bases separating them. Germline V CDR1 and CDR2: MNHEY, SVGEGT.

Ten or more counts support this clonotype. V and J are TRBV20-1 and TRBJ2-1; 10 bases fit TRBD2. The CDR3 spans 18 residues. CDR1 is DFQATT, CDR2 SNEGSKA, per germline (reference sequence). The ends lost 2 bases at V and 5 bases at J; junction bases unmatched: 15. The CDR3: CSARSGLASRSYDNEQFF. The CDR3 bases are TGCAGTGCTAGATCGGGACTAGCGAGTCGCTCCTACGACAATGAGCAGTTCTTC.